Below are 8 T cell receptor beta chains sequenced from a single sample in a study of shared clonotypes between healthy human individuals. Only in-frame clones appear in the TCRdb table, and some are missing; sequencing was by immunoSEQ multiplex PCR. This table has roughly 86,000 clones, over 60% appearing once. Sequenced sample: memory CD8+ T cells sorted from blood. Regarding subset: CD45RO+ cells pooled with CCR7-negative TemRA cells. Every receptor here comes from a man aged 30 to 39 in good health.

As concerns this clone: Other DNA sequences in the sample encode the same CDR3. J is TRBJ2-1 and V is TRBV19; TRBD1 matches at 9 bases. In germline, CDR1 is LNHDA, CDR2 SQIVND (reference sequence). The CDR3 extends over 17 amino acids. V shed 7 bases, J shed 5 bases, and the junction held 15 bases outside the gene matches. CDR3 loop: CASTPLGRDREHNEQFF. The CDR3, as DNA: TGTGCCAGTACCCCTTTAGGCCGGGACAGGGAACACAATGAGCAGTTCTTC.

This chain links TRBV27 with TRBJ2-1; D might be TRBD2 (6 bases). Trimming pared 10 bases from V and 0 bases from J, leaving 13 bases between. The germline V gene encodes CDR1 MNHEY and CDR2 SMNVEV (reference sequence). There are 14 residues in the CDR3. The CDR3 DNA sequence: TGTGCCACCCGGGACTTGAGCTCCTACAATGAGCAGTTCTTC. Amino acid sequence: CATRDLSSYNEQFF.

The CDR3 region is CASSDTSTDTQYF. In DNA, the CDR3 is TGTGCCAGCAGTGACACTAGCACAGATACGCAGTATTTT. The V call is TRBV6-4, the J call TRBJ2-3; D is unresolved. CDR1 and CDR2 (germline): MRHNA, SNTAGT. The CDR3 runs to 13 residues. Trimming took off 2 bases at V and 0 bases at J, with 3 bases between the two ends.

This chain connects TRBV9 to TRBJ2-2; maybe TRBD2 (5 bases). V lost 1 base, J lost 2 bases, and 12 bases lay in between. CDR3 length: 16 residues. Germline V gene sequence: CDR1 SGDLS, CDR2 YYNGEE. In nucleotides, the CDR3 is TGTGCCAGCAGCGTATTCATAGCGATTAACACCGGGGAGCTGTTTTTT. Its protein is CASSVFIAINTGELFF.

This clone was picked up one time. The V and J genes are TRBV6-6 and TRBJ1-1; possible D gene TRBD1, 5 bases. This CDR3 contains 14 residues. Per the germline V gene, CDR1 is MNHNY and CDR2 is SVGAGI (reference sequence). The germline V and J ends were trimmed by 5 bases and 0 bases, with 10 bases remaining between them. The CDR3 loop is CASSLRQMNTEAFF. For the CDR3, the DNA is TGTGCCAGCAGTCTCCGACAGATGAACACTGAAGCTTTCTTT.

The chain links TRBV2 to TRBJ2-1; tentative D call: TRBD2 (6 bases). Per the germline V gene, CDR1 is SNHLY and CDR2 is FYNNEI. Trimming stripped 5 bases from V and 3 bases from J, with 14 bases between. The CDR3 has 15 residues. The CDR3 coding sequence is TGTGCCAGCAGTCCGCGGGGAAGCGGCTACAATGAGCAGTTCTTC. Its protein is CASSPRGSGYNEQFF.

The chain is built from TRBV5-8 and TRBJ1-5; possibly TRBD1 for D (5 bases). Germline CDR1 reads SGHTS; CDR2 reads YDEGEE. CDR3 length: 14 residues. V was cut by 0 bases and J by 5 bases, with 9 bases left in between. CDR3 nucleotide sequence: TGTGCCAGCAGCTTGGCGGCAGGGCATCAGCCCCAGCATTTT. Its translation: CASSLAAGHQPQHF.

This rearrangement joins TRBV19 to TRBJ2-1, with 10 nucleotides matching TRBD1. The CDR3 has 17 residues. Germline V gene lookup returns CDR1 LNHDA and CDR2 SQIVND (reference sequence). J lost 7 bases, V lost 1 base, and 10 bases had no gene match. CDR3 nucleotide sequence: TGTGCCAGTAGTATAGGGACTGGGACAGGGGAATTGAATGAGCAGTTCTTC. Protein: CASSIGTGTGELNEQFF.